The 8 T cell receptor beta chains listed next were all sequenced from one sample in a study of blood T cell repertoires in COVID-19. The method was immunoSEQ multiplex PCR; TCRdb's version includes in-frame clones alone and lacks a portion of them. The data hold about 430,000 clones, with around nine tenths observed a single time. Sequenced: PBMCs or T cells enriched from blood (not recorded which). Receptor source: a woman aged 18-29 years who had been exposed to COVID-19.

This chain links TRBV3-1 (or the pseudogene TRBV3-2) with TRBJ2-3, with 7 positions matching TRBD1. V was pared by 1 base and J by 2 bases, with 9 bases of the junction left unmatched. This CDR3 contains 17 residues. The germline V gene has CDR1 LGHDT and CDR2 YNNKEL (reference sequence). The DNA for the CDR3 is TGTGCCAGCAGCCAAGCTCGCAGGGGGATCACCACAGATACGCAGTATTTT. Translating gives CASSQARRGITTDTQYF.

The chain couples TRBV28 to TRBJ1-5; D possibly corresponds to TRBD1 (5 bases). This CDR3 spans 16 amino acids. CDR1 and CDR2 (germline): MDHEN, SYDVKM. With 8 bases removed from V and 0 bases from J, the gap between germline ends came to 17 bases. The CDR3 region is CASRPEGLNSNQPQHF. In DNA form, the CDR3 reads TGTGCCAGCCGCCCGGAGGGGCTGAATAGCAATCAGCCCCAGCATTTT.

The rearrangement links TRBV7-3 to TRBJ2-3; the match to TRBD2 covers 7 bases. This CDR3 comprises 15 residues. From germline, CDR1 is SGHTA and CDR2 FQGTGA. V trimming: 2 bases; J trimming: 4 bases; junction bases outside the gene matches: 6. The CDR3: CASSLLSGVADTQYF. CDR3 bases: TGTGCCAGCAGCTTACTGAGCGGGGTTGCAGATACGCAGTATTTT.

V gene TRBV6-5 combines with J gene TRBJ1-2, with a weak D call TRBD1 (5 bases). There are 12 residues in the CDR3. CDR1 MNHEY and CDR2 SVGAGI come from the germline V gene. Deletions cut 3 bases from V and 7 bases from J, with 9 bases between. This chain's CDR3 is CASSYAQGGYTF. For the CDR3, the DNA is TGTGCCAGCAGTTATGCCCAGGGTGGCTACACCTTC.

The rearrangement uses TRBV27 and TRBJ1-5, with D unresolved. Trimming took off 2 bases at V and 0 bases at J, with 5 bases between the two ends. This CDR3 comprises 14 residues. Germline assignment: CDR1 MNHEY and CDR2 SMNVEV (reference sequence). This CDR3 is CASSLRYSNQPQHF. The CDR3 DNA is TGTGCCAGCAGTTTACGGTATAGCAATCAGCCCCAGCATTTT.

The chain recombines TRBV29-1 with TRBJ1-3; D is uncertain. V was cut by 7 bases and J by 3 bases, with 13 bases left in between. Germline-derived CDR1 and CDR2 are SQVTM and ANQGSEA. CDR3 length: 13 amino acids. The CDR3 DNA follows: TGCAGCGCCCAGGCTGGGTTTGGAAACACCATATATTTT. It is translated as CSAQAGFGNTIYF.

The rearrangement uses TRBV6-2 or TRBV6-3 and TRBJ1-5, with D possibly TRBD1 on 6 matching bases. The germline V and J ends were trimmed by 6 bases and 0 bases, with 18 bases remaining between them. The germline V gene has CDR1 MNHEY and CDR2 SVGEGT. This CDR3 is 17 amino acids long. CDR3 sequence: CASSFPGTPHSNQPQHF. The CDR3 DNA is TGTGCCAGCAGCTTCCCCGGGACACCACATAGCAATCAGCCCCAGCATTTT.

The chain has TRBV4-1 and TRBJ2-7; possible D gene TRBD1, 6 bases. CDR1 and CDR2 (germline): MGHRA, YSYEKL. V was cut by 0 bases and J by 0 bases, with 12 bases left in between. The CDR3 contains 16 residues. The CDR3 DNA reads TGCGCCAGCAGCCAAGACTGGGACAAAAGCTCCTACGAGCAGTACTTC. Translating it yields CASSQDWDKSSYEQYF.